The source of this T cell receptor beta chain is a study of T cells in women clearing cervical HPV infection. Study-level background: Controls gave blood once infection was undetectable; cases at lesion identification.

As regards this clone: Read sequence stops 3 residues before the CDR3 end, and the germline J gene provides the missing end.

All participants had a single incident cervical HPV16 infection, and prevalent HPV16 infections were excluded. Germline CDR1 is SNHLY and CDR2 is FYNNEI. The CDR3 sequence is 14 residues long. V dropped 4 bases and J dropped 1; count of bases not matched to a gene: 3. Genomic DNA, averaging about 1,200 ng per sample, yielded TCR beta CDR3 via immunoSEQ. Generated by immunoSEQ multiplex PCR, the TCRdb table keeps only in-frame clones and is missing some. This specimen shows about 39,000 clones; the ten leading clones hold 5.8%. Sequencing was performed on blood buffy coat. This clonotype was sampled from a woman between 18 and 75 years old with a cervical HPV16 infection that either progressed to CIN3+ or cleared (not recorded which). V and J are TRBV2 and TRBJ2-5, with 7 positions matching TRBD1. CDR3 loop: CASSVRGLQETQYF. The sequenced CDR3 bases are TGTGCCAGCAGTGTAAGGGGGCTCCAAGAGACC.